This TCR beta chain was sequenced for a study of response to subunit inactivated influenza vaccine. TCRdb independently ran MiXCR on the RT-PCR reads; one entry per CDR3 protein. The data contain 500,000 to 600,000 distinct CDR3 sequences, 7.5% to 8.5% of them singletons. Only a few counts were recorded for this clonotype. Its antigen remains unidentified. Study-wide results and caveats: Few additional T cells are recruited per seasonal influenza vaccination, authors suggested.

Trimming took 10 bases from V and 5 from J, leaving 21 bases between them. The CDR3 is made up of 14 amino acids. Germline CDR1 and CDR2: ENHRY and SYGVKD. This receptor was identified in a man aged 50 to 69 who received an inactivated influenza vaccine. The V call is TRBV10-3, the J call TRBJ2-7, with D possibly being TRBD2 (6 bases). Sequences were derived from PBMCs from blood, sampled about 24 months after vaccination. The CDR3 sequence is CATTVAVGRDEQYF. CDR3 nucleotide sequence: TGTGCCACCACCGTAGCGGTCGGACGAGACGAGCAGTACTTC.